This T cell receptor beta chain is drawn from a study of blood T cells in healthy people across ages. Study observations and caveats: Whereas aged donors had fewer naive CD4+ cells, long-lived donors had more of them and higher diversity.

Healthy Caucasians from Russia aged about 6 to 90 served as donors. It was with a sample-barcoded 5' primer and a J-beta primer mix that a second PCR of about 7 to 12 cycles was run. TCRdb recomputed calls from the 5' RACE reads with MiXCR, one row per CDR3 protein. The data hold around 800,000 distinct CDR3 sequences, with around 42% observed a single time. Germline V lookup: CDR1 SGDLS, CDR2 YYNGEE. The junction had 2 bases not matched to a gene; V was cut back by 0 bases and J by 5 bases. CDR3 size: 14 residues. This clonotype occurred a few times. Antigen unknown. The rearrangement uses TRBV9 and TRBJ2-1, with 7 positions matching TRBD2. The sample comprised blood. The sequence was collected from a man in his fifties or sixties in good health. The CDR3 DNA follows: TGTGCCAGCAGCGTAGGTGGGGGGGACAATGAGCAGTTCTTC. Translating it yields CASSVGGGDNEQFF.